Shown below are 23 T cell receptor beta chains from a single sample sequenced in a study of regulatory T cells in long-lasting Graves disease. Documented time point: newly diagnosed GD, antithyroid drugs for less than 3 months. Making the TCR library involved RNA that had been extracted from PBMCs. TCR beta libraries were built with iRepertoire HTBI primers and Arm-PCR of CDR3 regions. TCRdb redid the calling of the multiplex PCR reads with MiXCR, one entry per CDR3 protein. Of 350,000 to 450,000 distinct CDR3 sequences listed, 15% are singletons. The sample was also linked to a second study, of T cells in Graves' hyperthyroidism and ophthalmopathy.

This sample comprised peripheral blood mononuclear cells (PBMCs), obtained at new diagnosis, from a patient treated with antithyroid drugs. The receptors shown here come from a woman in her 30s with Graves disease.

This clonotype was observed once. The chain joins TRBV11-2 to TRBJ1-2; D unresolved. The CDR3 spans 13 residues. Trimming took off 6 bases at V and 4 bases at J, with 12 bases between the two ends. Per germline, CDR1 SGHAT and CDR2 FQNNGV. CDR3 sequence (DNA): TGTGCCAGCAGTCCTACGGGCCTCTATGGCTACACCTTC. It yields the protein CASSPTGLYGYTF.

This clonotype was found a few times. The J gene is TRBJ2-1, the V gene TRBV27; 10 bases agree with TRBD2. This CDR3 is built from 15 residues. V shed 6 bases, J shed 6 bases, and the junction held 8 bases outside the gene matches. Germline CDR1 is MNHEY and CDR2 is SMNVEV (reference sequence). The CDR3 is CASSPETSGFNEQFF. The DNA of the CDR3 is TGTGCCAGCAGCCCCGAGACTAGCGGGTTCAATGAGCAGTTCTTC.

This clonotype was observed at least ten times. The V and J genes are TRBV2 and TRBJ2-7; D is ambiguous. Germline-derived CDR1 and CDR2 are SNHLY and FYNNEI. V lost 1 base and J 2 bases, leaving 6 bases between the germline ends. The CDR3 spans 13 residues. The chain's CDR3 is CASSEGLAYEQYF. In DNA form, the CDR3 reads TGTGCCAGCAGTGAAGGACTTGCCTACGAGCAGTACTTC.

This clonotype was picked up many times. The chain links TRBV20-1 to TRBJ2-1; D perhaps matches TRBD2 (5 bases). Germline values: CDR1 DFQATT, CDR2 SNEGSKA (reference sequence). The CDR3 runs to 14 residues. Between the trimmed V and J ends, which lost 7 bases and 5 bases, there was a span of 18 bases. CDR3 region: CSGNSPGRNNEQFF. CDR3 nucleotides: TGCAGTGGAAACAGCCCGGGGAGAAACAATGAGCAGTTCTTC.

This rearrangement joins TRBV12-3 or TRBV12-4 to TRBJ1-2; D possibly corresponds to TRBD1 (5 bases). Trimming left V 5 bases short and J 4 bases short, with 14 bases between. The length of the CDR3 is 14 residues. The CDR3 DNA is TGTGCCAGCAGTGGGGGGTCCCGCTCCTATGGCTACACCTTC. Its translation is CASSGGSRSYGYTF.

V gene TRBV24-1 combines with J gene TRBJ2-2; D unresolved. There are 12 residues in the CDR3. Trimming left V 7 bases short and J 0 bases short, with 2 bases between. In germline, CDR1 is KGHDR, CDR2 SFDVKD. In nucleotides, the CDR3 is TGTGCCACCAGAGCGAACACCGGGGAGCTGTTTTTT. This sequence encodes CATRANTGELFF.

CDR3: CASSWVARTGELFF. In DNA, the CDR3 is TGTGCCAGTAGTTGGGTAGCCCGCACCGGGGAGCTGTTTTTT. This chain joins TRBV19 and TRBJ2-2; D remains ambiguous. Germline assignment: CDR1 LNHDA and CDR2 SQIVND (reference sequence). The CDR3 runs 14 residues. V was cut by 5 bases and J by 4 bases, with 11 bases left in between.

The chain employs TRBV15 and TRBJ2-2; TRBD1 matches at 10 bases. Losses at the gene ends were 4 bases for V and 6 bases for J; bases not matched to a gene: 5. The CDR3 sequence is 15 residues long. Germline loops: CDR1 LNHNV, CDR2 YYDKDF (reference sequence). Here the CDR3 reads CATSIDRGPAGELFF. CDR3 DNA sequence: TGTGCCACCAGCATAGACAGGGGGCCTGCCGGGGAGCTGTTTTTT.

This clonotype was observed at least ten times. The V and J genes are TRBV19 and TRBJ1-4; D uncertain. The CDR3 has 16 residues. V was clipped by 7 bases and J by 0 bases, with 15 bases between them. The germline V gene has CDR1 LNHDA and CDR2 SQIVND (reference sequence). CDR3 residues: CASKLVPLSTNEKLFF. In nucleotides, the CDR3 is TGTGCCAGTAAACTCGTCCCTCTATCAACTAATGAAAAACTGTTTTTT.

The table lists this clonotype with many counts. V is TRBV2 and J is TRBJ1-4, with 10 bases lining up with TRBD1. The germline gives CDR1 SNHLY, CDR2 FYNNEI. The CDR3 runs 14 residues. After removal of 8 bases from V and 4 bases from J, the junction contained 4 bases not matched to a gene. CDR3 in amino acids: CASARDRGNEKLFF. The CDR3 DNA reads as TGTGCCAGCGCCCGGGACAGGGGTAATGAAAAACTGTTTTTT.

The chain recombines TRBV11-2 with TRBJ1-2, with D possibly TRBD1 on 5 matching bases. Looked up from germline, CDR1 is SGHAT and CDR2 is FQNNGV. The CDR3 is made up of 13 amino acids. V dropped 7 bases and J dropped 4 bases, with 13 bases sitting between them. This CDR3 is CASNPSGGYGYTF. CDR3 sequence (DNA): TGTGCCAGCAACCCCAGTGGGGGCTATGGCTACACCTTC.

This clonotype was observed a handful of times. The chain combines TRBV15 with TRBJ1-4, with TRBD1 matching 7 bases. The germline gives CDR1 LNHNV, CDR2 YYDKDF (reference sequence). This CDR3 spans 13 amino acids. V lost 11 bases to trimming and J lost 8 bases; unmatched junction nucleotides: 11. The CDR3 spells CASSRDRVEKLFF. The CDR3 nucleotides read TGTGCCTCGAGCCGGGACAGAGTGGAAAAACTGTTTTTT.

This clonotype was seen ten or more times. The chain joins TRBV9 to TRBJ2-7; TRBD1 agrees at 7 bases. Losses at the gene ends were 4 bases for V and 1 base for J; bases not matched to a gene: 5. Germline assignment: CDR1 SGDLS and CDR2 YYNGEE. This CDR3 has 14 residues. The CDR3 bases are TGTGCCAGCAGCCCCACGACAGGGTCCTACGAGCAGTACTTC. It yields the protein CASSPTTGSYEQYF.

As for this clonotype: A much more abundant neighbour one base away suggests this may be a read error. This rearrangement joins TRBV7-9 to TRBJ2-5; maybe TRBD1 (5 bases). Trimming pared 5 bases from V and 1 base from J, leaving 11 bases between. The length of the CDR3 is 14 residues. Germline CDR1 and CDR2: SEHNR and FQNEAQ (reference sequence). The CDR3 nucleotides are TGTGCCAGCAGCCAACAGGACGGCCAAGAGACCCAGTACTTC. Its translation is CASSQQDGQETQYF.

This clonotype was picked up a small number of times. One end of the junction fails to match germline, which may point to a read error. The V and J genes are TRBV11-2 and TRBJ2-2, with 7 bases that match TRBD1. This CDR3 is built from 15 residues. Germline V gene sequence: CDR1 SGHAT, CDR2 FQNNGV. CDR3 sequence: CASSRGQIFTGEPFF. In DNA, the CDR3 is TGTGCCAGCAGCCGGGGACAGATATTCACCGGGGAGCCGTTTTTT.

This clonotype has ten or more counts. The rearrangement joins TRBV3-1 to TRBJ1-5; 8 bases are a match to TRBD1. The V gene's germline CDR1 is LGHDT and CDR2 YNNKEL (reference sequence). CDR3 length: 17 amino acids. Trimming took 0 bases from V and 2 from J; bases not matched to a gene: 6. As DNA, the CDR3 is TGTGCCAGCAGCCAAGACGCAGGGGGCTATGGCAATCAGCCCCAGCATTTT. Amino acids: CASSQDAGGYGNQPQHF.

The sample holds a few counts of this clonotype. The CDR3 DNA is TGTGCCAGCAGCTTGAACGTGGGAACTAATGAAAAACTGTTTTTT. Its protein product is CASSLNVGTNEKLFF. The chain joins TRBV7-9 to TRBJ1-4; D call uncertain. Trimming pared 3 bases from V and 1 base from J, leaving 9 bases between. Germline V gene lookup returns CDR1 SEHNR and CDR2 FQNEAQ (reference sequence). The CDR3 extends over 15 amino acids.

This rearrangement joins TRBV20-1 to TRBJ1-3, with TRBD1 as a possible D gene (5 bases). From germline, CDR1 is DFQATT and CDR2 SNEGSKA (reference sequence). V was clipped by 5 bases and J by 7 bases, with 18 bases between them. This CDR3 is 14 amino acids long. The CDR3 region is CSAAPLAGMNTIYF. The CDR3 region has the DNA TGCAGTGCTGCTCCGCTCGCAGGGATGAACACCATATATTTT.

V is TRBV28 and J is TRBJ2-7; TRBD1 might be the D (6 bases). Germline V lookup: CDR1 MDHEN, CDR2 SYDVKM. The CDR3 extends over 13 amino acids. The V gene lost 6 bases and the J gene lost 12 bases, with 21 bases spanning the gap. The CDR3 bases are TGTGCCAGCAGCACCCCCCAGAGGCAGGGGTGGTACTTC. Translating gives CASSTPQRQGWYF.

V and J are TRBV7-9 and TRBJ2-5, with D perhaps TRBD1 (6 bases). The CDR3 extends over 15 amino acids. Germline values: CDR1 SEHNR, CDR2 FQNEAQ (reference sequence). Trimming took off 3 bases at V and 1 base at J, with 12 bases between the two ends. The CDR3 DNA reads as TGTGCCAGCAGCTTCCCCCGGACAGTCCAAGAGACCCAGTACTTC. Residues: CASSFPRTVQETQYF.

This clonotype is a singleton in its sample. This chain uses TRBV3-1 with TRBJ1-5, with 7 nucleotides matching TRBD1. This CDR3 region has 15 residues. Germline lookup yields CDR1 LGHDT and CDR2 YNNKEL (reference sequence). V lost 8 bases, J lost 5 bases, and 12 bases stayed unmatched. The CDR3 DNA is TGTGCCAGCGGCCGGGCGACAGGGCCCCATCAGCCCCAGCATTTT. It codes for CASGRATGPHQPQHF.

In its sample, this clonotype was seen a few times. V and J are TRBV5-1 and TRBJ2-7; D is undetermined. Germline V gives CDR1 SGHRS, CDR2 YFSETQ. CDR3 length: 12 amino acids. Trimming cost V 3 bases and J 5 bases, with 9 bases left between them. This CDR3 is CASSSLGDEQYF. For the CDR3, the DNA is TGCGCCAGCAGCTCCTTGGGCGACGAGCAGTACTTC.

This chain joins TRBV9 and TRBJ2-2, with D tentatively TRBD2 (5 bases). The CDR3 has 15 residues. V lost 2 bases and J 8 bases, leaving 16 bases between the germline ends. CDR1 is SGDLS, CDR2 YYNGEE, per germline. For the CDR3, the DNA is TGTGCCAGCAGCGTCTTTCGTTTGGGAGAAGGGGAGCTGTTTTTT. Protein product: CASSVFRLGEGELFF.